Given below is one T cell receptor (beta chain) in context. This specimen belongs to a study of blood T cell repertoires in COVID-19. As for the study in general: T cells, B-cell-depleted T cells, or PBMCs provided the cDNA or gDNA that served as material.

Trimming left V 6 bases short and J 1 base short, with 9 bases between. CDR3 length equals 13 residues. CDR1 SGHDN and CDR2 FVKESK come from the germline V gene. Assay: immunoSEQ multiplex PCR; the TCRdb copy retains only in-frame clones and omits some. The sample includes approximately 200,000 clones, 94% of them seen just once. The TCR comes from a man aged 30 to 39 with COVID-19, enrolled during active disease. The chain has TRBV14 and TRBJ1-1; D uncertain. The source material was peripheral blood. The CDR3 bases are TGTGCCAGCAGGGGGAGGGAGAACACTGAAGCTTTCTTT. Its protein is CASRGRENTEAFF. Full variable domain (outside the CDR3, taken from reference TRBV14 and TRBJ1-1): EAGVTQFPSHSVIEKGQTVTLRCDPISGHDNLYWYRRVMGKEIKFLLHFVKESKQDESGMPNNRFLAERTGGTYSTLKVQPAELEDSGVYFCASRGRENTEAFFGQGTRLTVV.